This T cell receptor beta chain appears in the sequencing data of a study of blood T cell repertoires in COVID-19. Study summary: The United States, Italy and Spain provided the acute and convalescent COVID-19 samples.

As processed by the authors: Cell counts per sample came from amplifying reference gene primers. The repertoire was sequenced with immunoSEQ multiplex PCR; TCRdb's copy has only in-frame clones and lacks some. V and J calls and clone size follow that table, whereas D and trimming were derived from the DNA. Among some 200,000 clones, 86% were seen once, and the ten largest hold 9.5% to 12%. J was trimmed by 10 bases and V by 4 bases; bases with no gene match: 9. The CDR3 is 14 amino acids. The germline V gene encodes CDR1 KGHDR and CDR2 SFDVKD. Sequencing used peripheral blood. This chain links TRBV24-1 with TRBJ2-1, with TRBD1 identical over 7 bases. This clonotype was obtained from a woman aged 55-70 years with COVID-19, enrolled during active disease. The CDR3 DNA sequence: TGTGCCACCAGTGACGCCCACACAGGGGCAGAGCAGTTCTTC. Translated: CATSDAHTGAEQFF.